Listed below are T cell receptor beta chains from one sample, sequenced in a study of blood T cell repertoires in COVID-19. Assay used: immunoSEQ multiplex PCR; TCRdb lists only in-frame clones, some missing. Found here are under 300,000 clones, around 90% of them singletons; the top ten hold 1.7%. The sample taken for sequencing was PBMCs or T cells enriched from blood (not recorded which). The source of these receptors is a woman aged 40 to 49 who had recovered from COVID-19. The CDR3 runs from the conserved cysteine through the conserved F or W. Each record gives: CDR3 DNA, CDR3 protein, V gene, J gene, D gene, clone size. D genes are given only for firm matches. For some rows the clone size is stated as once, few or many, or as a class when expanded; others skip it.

TGTGCCAGCAGCTCTGCGTCGGGTAGGGGAACTTTCTTT	CASSSASGRGTFF	TRBV11-2	TRBJ1-1	-	few
TGCGCCAGCAGCTTCGGCGGCACCCAAGAGACCCAGTACTTC	CASSFGGTQETQYF	TRBV5-1	TRBJ2-5	-	once
TGTGCCAGCAGTGAACTAGCGACGTACAATGAGCAGTTCTTC	CASSELATYNEQFF	TRBV2	TRBJ2-1	-	-
TGTGCCAGCAGTTCCGGGACAGGGGGCTCCTACGAGCAGTACTTC	CASSSGTGGSYEQYF	TRBV6-5	TRBJ2-7	TRBD1	-
TGTGCCAGCAGCTTAACAGGGGATTCACCCCTCCACTTT	CASSLTGDSPLHF	TRBV7-9	TRBJ1-6	TRBD1	-
TGCGCCAGCAGCTTGTGGGGAGATCTCAATCAGCCCCAGCATTTT	CASSLWGDLNQPQHF	TRBV5-1	TRBJ1-5	-	-
TGCGCCAGCAGCTTGGTGGCAGGGAACTATGGCTACACCTTC	CASSLVAGNYGYTF	TRBV5-1	TRBJ1-2	-	-
TGTGCTAGCGGTTTGGGCCTCGCGGGGAATCAGCCCCAGCATTTT	CASGLGLAGNQPQHF	TRBV12-5	TRBJ1-5	-	-
TGTGCCAGCAGCGTTGGAGCGGGGGGTCCCGAGACCCAGTACTTC	CASSVGAGGPETQYF	TRBV9	TRBJ2-5	TRBD2	-
TGTGCCAGTAGTATAGGCGGTACAGGACAAAACATTCAGTACTTC	CASSIGGTGQNIQYF	TRBV19	TRBJ2-4	-	-
TGCAGCGCGAGGGACAGGCCTCCCACTGAAGCTTTCTTT	CSARDRPPTEAFF	TRBV29-1	TRBJ1-1	TRBD1	-
TGTGCCAGCAGCTTATATAGCGGGAGCCTTGTCACAGATACGCAGTATTTT	CASSLYSGSLVTDTQYF	TRBV5-6	TRBJ2-3	TRBD2	-
TGCGCCAGCAGCTTGGCCCCGGGGGGAAATGGAAACACCATATATTTT	CASSLAPGGNGNTIYF	TRBV5-1	TRBJ1-3	-	-
TGTGCCAGCAGCCAAATAACAGGGTCTAAGAGGCTCGAGCAGTACTTC	CASSQITGSKRLEQYF	TRBV11-2	TRBJ2-7	-	-